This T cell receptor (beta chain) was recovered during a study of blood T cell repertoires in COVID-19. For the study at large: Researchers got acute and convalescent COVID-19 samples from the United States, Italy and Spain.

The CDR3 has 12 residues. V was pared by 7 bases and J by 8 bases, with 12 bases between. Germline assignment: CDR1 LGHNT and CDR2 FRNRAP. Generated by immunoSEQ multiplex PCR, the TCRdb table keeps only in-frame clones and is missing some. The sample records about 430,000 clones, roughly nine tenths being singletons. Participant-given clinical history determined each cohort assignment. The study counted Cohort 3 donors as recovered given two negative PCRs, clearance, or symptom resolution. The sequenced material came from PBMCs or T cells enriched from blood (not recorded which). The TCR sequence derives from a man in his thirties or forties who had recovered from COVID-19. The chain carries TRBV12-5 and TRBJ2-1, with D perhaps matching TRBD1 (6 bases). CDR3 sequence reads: CASAWGHYEQFF. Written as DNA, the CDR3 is TGTGCTAGTGCGTGGGGGCACTATGAGCAGTTCTTC.